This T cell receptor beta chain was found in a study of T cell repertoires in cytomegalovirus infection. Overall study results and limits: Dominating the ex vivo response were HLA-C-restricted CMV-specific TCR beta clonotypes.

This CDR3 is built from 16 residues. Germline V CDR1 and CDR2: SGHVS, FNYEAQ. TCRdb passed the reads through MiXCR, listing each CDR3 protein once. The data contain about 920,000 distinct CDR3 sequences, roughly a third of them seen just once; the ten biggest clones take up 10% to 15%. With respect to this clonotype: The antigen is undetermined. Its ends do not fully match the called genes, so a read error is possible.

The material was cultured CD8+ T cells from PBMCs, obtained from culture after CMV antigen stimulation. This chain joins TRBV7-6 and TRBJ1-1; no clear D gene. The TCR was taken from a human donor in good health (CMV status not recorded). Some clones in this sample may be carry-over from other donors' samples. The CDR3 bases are TGTGTCAGCAGTCCTTATGTGGGCCGTGGTGGTACTGAAGCTTTCTTT. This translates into CVSSPYVGRGGTEAFF.